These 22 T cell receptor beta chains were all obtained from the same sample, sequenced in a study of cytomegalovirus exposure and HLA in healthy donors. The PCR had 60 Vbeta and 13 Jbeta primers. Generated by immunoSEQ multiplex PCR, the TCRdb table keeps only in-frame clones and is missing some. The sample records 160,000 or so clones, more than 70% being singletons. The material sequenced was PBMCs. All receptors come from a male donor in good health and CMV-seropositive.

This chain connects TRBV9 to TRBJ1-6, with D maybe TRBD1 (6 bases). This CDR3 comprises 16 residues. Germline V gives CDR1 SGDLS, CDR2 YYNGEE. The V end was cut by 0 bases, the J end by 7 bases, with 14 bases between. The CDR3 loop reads CASSVEGNRANSPLHF. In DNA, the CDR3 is TGTGCCAGCAGCGTAGAGGGGAACAGGGCGAATTCACCCCTCCACTTT. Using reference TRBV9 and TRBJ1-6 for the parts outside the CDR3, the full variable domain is DSGVTQTPKHLITATGQRVTLRCSPRSGDLSVYWYQQSLDQGLQFLIQYYNGEERAKGNILERFSAQQFPDLHSELNLSSLELGDSALYFCASSVEGNRANSPLHFGNGTRLTVT.

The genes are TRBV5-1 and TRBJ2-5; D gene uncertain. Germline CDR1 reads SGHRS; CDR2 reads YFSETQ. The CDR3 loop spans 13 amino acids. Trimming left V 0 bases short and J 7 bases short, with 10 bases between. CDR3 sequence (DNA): TGCGCCAGCAGCTTGGCTCAGGTGGGGACCCAGTACTTC. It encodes CASSLAQVGTQYF.

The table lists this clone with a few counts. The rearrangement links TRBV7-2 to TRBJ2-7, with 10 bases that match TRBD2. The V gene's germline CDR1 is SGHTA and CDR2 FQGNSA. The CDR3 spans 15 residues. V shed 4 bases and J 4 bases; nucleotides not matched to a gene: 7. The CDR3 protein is CASSSPGLARYEQYF. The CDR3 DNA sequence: TGTGCCAGCAGCTCCCCGGGACTAGCGAGGTACGAGCAGTACTTC.

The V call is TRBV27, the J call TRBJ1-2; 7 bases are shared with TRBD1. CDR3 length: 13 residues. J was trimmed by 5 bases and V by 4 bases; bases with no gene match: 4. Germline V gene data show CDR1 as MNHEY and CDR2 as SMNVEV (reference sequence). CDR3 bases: TGTGCCAGCAGTTCGGGGACAGATTATGGCTACACCTTC. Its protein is CASSSGTDYGYTF.

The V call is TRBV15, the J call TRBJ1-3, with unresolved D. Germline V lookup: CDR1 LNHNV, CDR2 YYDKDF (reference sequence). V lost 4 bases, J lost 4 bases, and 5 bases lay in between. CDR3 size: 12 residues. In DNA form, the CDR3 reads TGTGCCACCAGCACTCTAGGAAACACCATATATTTT. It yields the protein CATSTLGNTIYF.

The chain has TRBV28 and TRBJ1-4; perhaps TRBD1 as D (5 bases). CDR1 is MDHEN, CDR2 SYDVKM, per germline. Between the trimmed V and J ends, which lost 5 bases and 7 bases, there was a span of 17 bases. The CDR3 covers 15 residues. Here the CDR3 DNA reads TGTGCCAGCAGTGCCCCAGGCGGGGGAGGTGAAAAACTGTTTTTT. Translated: CASSAPGGGGEKLFF.

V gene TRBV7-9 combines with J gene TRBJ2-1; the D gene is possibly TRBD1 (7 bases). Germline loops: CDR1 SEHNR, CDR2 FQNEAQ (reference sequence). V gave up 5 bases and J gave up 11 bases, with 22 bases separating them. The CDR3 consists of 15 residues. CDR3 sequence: CASSPGTDPGDKQFF. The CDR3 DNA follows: TGTGCCAGCAGCCCCGGGACAGACCCGGGGGACAAGCAGTTCTTC.

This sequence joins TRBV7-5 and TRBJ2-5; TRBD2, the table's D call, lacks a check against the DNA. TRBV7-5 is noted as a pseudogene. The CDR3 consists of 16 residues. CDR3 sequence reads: CVRSLVIGGRQETQYF. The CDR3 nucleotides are TGTGTCAGAAGCTTAGTTATCGGGGGGCGTCAAGAGACCCAGTACTTC.

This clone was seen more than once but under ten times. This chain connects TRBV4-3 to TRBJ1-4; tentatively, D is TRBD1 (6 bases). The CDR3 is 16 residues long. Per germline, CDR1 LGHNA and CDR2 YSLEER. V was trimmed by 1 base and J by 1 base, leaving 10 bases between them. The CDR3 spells CASSQVQGRTNEKLFF. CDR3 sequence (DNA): TGCGCCAGCAGCCAAGTACAGGGAAGAACTAATGAAAAACTGTTTTTT.

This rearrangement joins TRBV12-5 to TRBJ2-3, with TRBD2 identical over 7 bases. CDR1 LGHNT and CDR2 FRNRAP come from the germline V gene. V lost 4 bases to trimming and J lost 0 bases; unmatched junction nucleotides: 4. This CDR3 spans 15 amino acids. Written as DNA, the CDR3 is TGTGCTAGTGGTTCTAGCGGTGCTAGCACAGATACGCAGTATTTT. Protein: CASGSSGASTDTQYF.

The CDR3 region has the DNA TGTGCCAGCAGTTACGGCGACAAGATAATCACCGGGGAGCTGTTTTTT. Its translation is CASSYGDKIITGELFF. The chain is built from TRBV6-5 and TRBJ2-2; D unclear. The CDR3 has 16 residues. Trimming took 2 bases from V and 4 from J, leaving 14 bases between them. Germline V gene lookup returns CDR1 MNHEY and CDR2 SVGAGI.

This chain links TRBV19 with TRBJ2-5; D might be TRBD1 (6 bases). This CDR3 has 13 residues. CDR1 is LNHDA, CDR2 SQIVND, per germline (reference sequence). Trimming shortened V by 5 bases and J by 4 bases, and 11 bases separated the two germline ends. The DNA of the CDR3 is TGTGCCAGTAGTCAGGGGCCGGGAGAGACCCAGTACTTC. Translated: CASSQGPGETQYF.

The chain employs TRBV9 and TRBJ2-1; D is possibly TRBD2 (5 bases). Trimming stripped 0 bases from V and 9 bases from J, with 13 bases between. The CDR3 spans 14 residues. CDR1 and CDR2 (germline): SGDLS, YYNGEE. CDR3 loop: CASSVEILEGEQFF. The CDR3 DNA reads TGTGCCAGCAGCGTAGAAATCCTAGAGGGTGAGCAGTTCTTC.

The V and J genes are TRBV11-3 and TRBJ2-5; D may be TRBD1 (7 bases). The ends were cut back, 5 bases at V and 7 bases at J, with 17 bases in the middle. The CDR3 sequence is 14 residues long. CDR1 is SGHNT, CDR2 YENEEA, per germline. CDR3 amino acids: CASSPSGGGSTQYF. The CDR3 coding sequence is TGTGCCAGCAGCCCATCAGGGGGAGGTTCGACCCAGTACTTC.

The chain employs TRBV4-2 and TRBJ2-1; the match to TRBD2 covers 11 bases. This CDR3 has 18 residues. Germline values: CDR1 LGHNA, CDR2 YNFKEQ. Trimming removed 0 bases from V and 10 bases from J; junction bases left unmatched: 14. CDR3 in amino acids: CASSQDRPSGRHSSEQFF. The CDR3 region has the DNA TGTGCCAGCAGCCAAGATAGGCCTAGCGGGAGGCATTCGAGCGAGCAGTTCTTC.

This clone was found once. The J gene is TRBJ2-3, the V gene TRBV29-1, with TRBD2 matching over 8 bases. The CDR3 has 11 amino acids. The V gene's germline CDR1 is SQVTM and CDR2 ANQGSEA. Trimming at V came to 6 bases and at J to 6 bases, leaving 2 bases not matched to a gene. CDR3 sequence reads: CSVRGGDTQYF. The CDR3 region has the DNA TGCAGCGTCCGGGGGGGGGATACGCAGTATTTT.

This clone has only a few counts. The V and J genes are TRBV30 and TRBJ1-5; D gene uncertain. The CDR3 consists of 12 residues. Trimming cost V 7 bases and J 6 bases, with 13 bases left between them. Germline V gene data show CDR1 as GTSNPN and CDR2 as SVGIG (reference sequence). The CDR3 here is CASEAEGQPQHF. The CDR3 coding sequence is TGTGCCTCCGAGGCGGAAGGTCAGCCCCAGCATTTT.

In DNA, the CDR3 is TGTGCCAGCACCTCGACAGGGGCACCCTACGAGCAGTACTTC. This translates into CASTSTGAPYEQYF. This rearrangement joins TRBV25-1 to TRBJ2-7; 8 nucleotides match TRBD1. The J segment lost 2 bases and the V segment lost 7 bases, leaving 7 bases of the junction unmatched. Germline-derived CDR1 and CDR2 are MGHDK and SYGVNS. This CDR3 spans 14 amino acids.

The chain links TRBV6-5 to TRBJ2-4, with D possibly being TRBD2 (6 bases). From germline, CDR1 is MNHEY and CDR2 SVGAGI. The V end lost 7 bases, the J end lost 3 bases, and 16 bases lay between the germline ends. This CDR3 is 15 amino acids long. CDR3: CASTGGPDVKNIQYF. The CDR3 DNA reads TGTGCCAGCACCGGAGGGCCTGATGTCAAAAACATTCAGTACTTC.

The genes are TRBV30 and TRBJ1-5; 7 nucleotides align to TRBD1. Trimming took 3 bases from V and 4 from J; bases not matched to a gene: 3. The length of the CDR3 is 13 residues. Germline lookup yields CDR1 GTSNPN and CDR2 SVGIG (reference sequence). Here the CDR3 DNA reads TGTGCCTGGAGGGGGACAGTTAATCAGCCCCAGCATTTT. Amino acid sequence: CAWRGTVNQPQHF.

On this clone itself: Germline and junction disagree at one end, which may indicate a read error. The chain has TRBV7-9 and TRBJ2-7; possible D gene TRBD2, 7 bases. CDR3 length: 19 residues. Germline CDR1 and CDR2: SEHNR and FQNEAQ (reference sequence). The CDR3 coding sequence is TGTTCCAGCAGCCCCGGGGGGTTACAGGGCCCTCGAACACTCTACGAGCAGTACTTC. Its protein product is CSSSPGGLQGPRTLYEQYF. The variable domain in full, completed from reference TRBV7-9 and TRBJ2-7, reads DTGVSQNPRHKITKRGQNVTFRCDPISEHNRLYWYRQTLGQGPEFLTYFQNEAQLEKSRLLSDRFSAERPKGSFSTLEIQRTEQGDSAMYLCSSSPGGLQGPRTLYEQYFGPGTRLTVT.

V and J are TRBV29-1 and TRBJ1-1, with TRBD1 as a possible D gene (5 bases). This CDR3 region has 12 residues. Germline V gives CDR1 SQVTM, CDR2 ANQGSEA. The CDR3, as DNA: TGCACCCTCGGGGGAGGACCCACTGAAGCTTTCTTT. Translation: CTLGGGPTEAFF.